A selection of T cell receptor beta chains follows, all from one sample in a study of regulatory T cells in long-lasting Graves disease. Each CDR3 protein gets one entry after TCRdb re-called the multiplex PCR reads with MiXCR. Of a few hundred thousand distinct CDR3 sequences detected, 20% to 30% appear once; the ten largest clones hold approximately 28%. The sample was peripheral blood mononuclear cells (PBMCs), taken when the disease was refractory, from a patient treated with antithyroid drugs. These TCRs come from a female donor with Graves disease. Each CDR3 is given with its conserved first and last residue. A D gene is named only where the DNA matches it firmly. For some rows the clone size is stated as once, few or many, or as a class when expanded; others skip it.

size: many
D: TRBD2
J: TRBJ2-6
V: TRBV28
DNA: TGTGCCAGCAGACTAGCGGGAGCTGGGGCCAACGTCCTGACTTTC
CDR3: CASRLAGAGANVLTF

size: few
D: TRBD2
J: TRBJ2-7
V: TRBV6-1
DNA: TGTGCCAGCAGCGTATTTGAGGTAGCGGGACCCTACGAGCAGTACTTC
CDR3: CASSVFEVAGPYEQYF

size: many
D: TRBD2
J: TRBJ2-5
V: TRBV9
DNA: TGTGCCAGCAGCATGAGGGGGACTAGCGGTTGGAATGGGGAGACCCAGTACTTC
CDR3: CASSMRGTSGWNGETQYF

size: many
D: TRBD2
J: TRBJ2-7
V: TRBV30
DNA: TGTGCCTGCGGACTAGCGAACACCTACGAGCAGTACTTC
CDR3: CACGLANTYEQYF

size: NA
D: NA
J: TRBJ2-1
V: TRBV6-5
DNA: TGTGCCAGCAGTTACCAGGACTCTTCCGCTGGTGACAATGAGCAGTTCTTC
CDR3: CASSYQDSSAGDNEQFF

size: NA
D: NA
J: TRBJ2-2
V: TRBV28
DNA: TGTGCCAGCAGTTGGACAGCCCACACCGGGGAGCTGTTTTTT
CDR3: CASSWTAHTGELFF

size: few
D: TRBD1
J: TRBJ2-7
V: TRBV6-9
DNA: TGTGCCAGCAGTTATTCCTCTCCCGGGACAGGGCCCTACGAGCAGTACTTC
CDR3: CASSYSSPGTGPYEQYF

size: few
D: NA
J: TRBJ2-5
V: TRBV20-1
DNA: TGCAGTGCCTCTCGGCCTATCGGGCAAGAGACCCAGTACTTC
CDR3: CSASRPIGQETQYF

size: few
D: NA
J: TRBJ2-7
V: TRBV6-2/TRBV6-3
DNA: TGTGCCAGCAGTTCTCTTGGGGCCCGATTCTACGAGCAGTACTTC
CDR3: CASSSLGARFYEQYF

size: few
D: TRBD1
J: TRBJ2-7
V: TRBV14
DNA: TGTGCCAGCAGCAGCCGGGACAGCAATCCCTACGAGCAGTACTTC
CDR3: CASSSRDSNPYEQYF

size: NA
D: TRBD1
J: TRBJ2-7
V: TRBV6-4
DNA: TGTGCCAGCAGTACAAACTCCGGGACAGGGTCCTACGAGCAGTACTTC
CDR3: CASSTNSGTGSYEQYF

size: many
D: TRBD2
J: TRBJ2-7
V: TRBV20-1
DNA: TGCAGTGCTAGAACTAGCGGGAGAATTTACGAGCAGTACTTC
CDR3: CSARTSGRIYEQYF

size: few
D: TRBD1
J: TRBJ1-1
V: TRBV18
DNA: TGTGCCAGCTCACCAGCAGGGGGGAACACTGAAGCTTTCTTT
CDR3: CASSPAGGNTEAFF

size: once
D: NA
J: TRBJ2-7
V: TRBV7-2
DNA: TGTGCCAGCAGCTTATCCGTGGCAGGTGGCTCCTACGAGCAGTACTTC
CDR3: CASSLSVAGGSYEQYF

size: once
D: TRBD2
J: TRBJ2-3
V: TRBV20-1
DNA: TGCAGTGCGTTTCGACTAGCGGGAGGAAGGGATACGCAGTATTTT
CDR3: CSAFRLAGGRDTQYF

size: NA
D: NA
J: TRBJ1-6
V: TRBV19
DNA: TGTGCCAGTAGTATCTCGGGCACGGACGATTCACCCCTCCACTTT
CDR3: CASSISGTDDSPLHF

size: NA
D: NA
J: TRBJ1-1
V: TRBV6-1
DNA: TGTGCCAGCAGGAGGGACACGACGAACACTGAAGCTTTCTTT
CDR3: CASRRDTTNTEAFF

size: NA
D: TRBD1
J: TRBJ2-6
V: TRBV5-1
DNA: TGCGCCAGCAGCCTAGGGACAGGGATGGCTGGGGCCAACGTCCTGACTTTC
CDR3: CASSLGTGMAGANVLTF

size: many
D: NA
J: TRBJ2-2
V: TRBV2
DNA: TGTGCCAGCAGCCCCACACGGAACACCGGGGAGCTGTTTTTT
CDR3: CASSPTRNTGELFF

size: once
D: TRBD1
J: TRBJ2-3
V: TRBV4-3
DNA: TGCGCCAGCAGCCAAGAGGGACAGGCGGCGCAGTATTTT
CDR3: CASSQEGQAAQYF

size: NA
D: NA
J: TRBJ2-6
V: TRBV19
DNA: TGTGCCAGTAGTGTTGACAGCTCTGGGGCCAACGTCCTGACTTTC
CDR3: CASSVDSSGANVLTF

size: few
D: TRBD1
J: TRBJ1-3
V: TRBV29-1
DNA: TGCAGCGTTGGCTCGGACAGGCCCTCTGGAAACACCATATATTTT
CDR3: CSVGSDRPSGNTIYF

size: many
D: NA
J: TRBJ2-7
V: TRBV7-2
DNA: TGTGCCAGCAGCCTGGACTCTTCTCCTTCCTACGAGCAGTACTTC
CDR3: CASSLDSSPSYEQYF

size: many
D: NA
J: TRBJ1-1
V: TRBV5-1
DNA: TGCGCCAGCAGCTTGATGAGGATGGACACTGAAGCTTTCTTT
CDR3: CASSLMRMDTEAFF

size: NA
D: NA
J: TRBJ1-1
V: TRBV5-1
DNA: TGCGCCAGCAACATGCCCGGCAGATCCATGAACACTGAAGCTTTCTTT
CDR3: CASNMPGRSMNTEAFF

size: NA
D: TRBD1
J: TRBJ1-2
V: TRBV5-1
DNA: TGCGCCAGCAGCGGGGGACAGCCGACCCCATATGGCTACACCTTC
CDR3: CASSGGQPTPYGYTF

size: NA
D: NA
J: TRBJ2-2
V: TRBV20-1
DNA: TGCAGTGCTAGAGATCCGGGAAGTTCCTCCTCCGGGGAGCTGTTTTTT
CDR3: CSARDPGSSSSGELFF

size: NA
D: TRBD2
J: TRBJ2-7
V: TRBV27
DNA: TGTGCCAGCAGTTATACGGGAGGGGGTTACGAGCAGTACTTC
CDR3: CASSYTGGGYEQYF

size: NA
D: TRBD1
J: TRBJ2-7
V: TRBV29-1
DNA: TGCAGCGTTCGAACAGGGGGCGCCTCCTACGAGCAGTACTTC
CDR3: CSVRTGGASYEQYF

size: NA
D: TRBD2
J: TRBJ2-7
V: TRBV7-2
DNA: TGTGCCAGCAGACCTAGCGGAGGGAGCTACGAGCAGTACTTC
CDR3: CASRPSGGSYEQYF

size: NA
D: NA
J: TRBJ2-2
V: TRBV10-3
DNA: TGTGCCATCAGTGAAGATCCGGGCGGAATCACCGGGGAGCTGTTTTTT
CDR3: CAISEDPGGITGELFF

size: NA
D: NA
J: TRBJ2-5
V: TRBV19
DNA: TGTGCCAGTAAGTCTGGGCAGCAAGAGACCCAGTACTTC
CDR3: CASKSGQQETQYF

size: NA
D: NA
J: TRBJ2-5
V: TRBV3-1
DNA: TGTGCCAGCACCGAAGCTGGGGAGACCCAGTACTTC
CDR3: CASTEAGETQYF

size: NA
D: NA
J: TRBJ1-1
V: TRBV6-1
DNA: TGTGCCAGCAGGGCCGCGGACACTGAAGCTTTCTTT
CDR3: CASRAADTEAFF

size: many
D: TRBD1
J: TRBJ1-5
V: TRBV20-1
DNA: TGCAGTGCTAGGCGACAGGGGAACAATCAGCCCCAGCATTTT
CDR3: CSARRQGNNQPQHF

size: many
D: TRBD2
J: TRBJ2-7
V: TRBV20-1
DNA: TGCAGTGCCGCAGGGACTAGCGAAGCCTACGAGCAGTACTTC
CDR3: CSAAGTSEAYEQYF

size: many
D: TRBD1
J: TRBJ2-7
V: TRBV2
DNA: TGTGCCACCAATCCGGGACAGGGCCTCTACGAGCAGTACTTC
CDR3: CATNPGQGLYEQYF

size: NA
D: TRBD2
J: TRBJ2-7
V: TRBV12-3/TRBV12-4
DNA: TGTGCCAGCAGGGCGGAGGGTGGACTGGGGGGGTACGAGCAGTACTTC
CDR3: CASRAEGGLGGYEQYF

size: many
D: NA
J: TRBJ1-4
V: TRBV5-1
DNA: TGCGCCAGCAGCTTGGTTAGGGACGGCCATGGTAATGAAAAACTGTTTTTT
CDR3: CASSLVRDGHGNEKLFF

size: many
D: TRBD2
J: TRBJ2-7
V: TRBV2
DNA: TGTGCCAGCAGTGGCGGGCTAGCGGGAATCGAGCAGTACTTC
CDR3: CASSGGLAGIEQYF

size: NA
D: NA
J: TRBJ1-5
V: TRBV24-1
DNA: TGTGCCACCAGTGACTCCGACAGGATAGCAGGTCAGCCCCAGCATTTT
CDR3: CATSDSDRIAGQPQHF

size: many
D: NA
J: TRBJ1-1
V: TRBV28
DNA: TGTGCCAGCAAGTCCCAGTTTTTCACTGAAGCTTTCTTT
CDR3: CASKSQFFTEAFF

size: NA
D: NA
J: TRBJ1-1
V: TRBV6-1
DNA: TGTGCAACAGCGAAAGTCCGGGGTAACACTGAAGCTTTCTTT
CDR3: CATAKVRGNTEAFF

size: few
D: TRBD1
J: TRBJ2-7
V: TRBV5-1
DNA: TGCGCCAGCAGCACGGACAGGGAGCAGGAGCAGTACTTC
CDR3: CASSTDREQEQYF

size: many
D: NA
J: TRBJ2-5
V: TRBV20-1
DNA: TGCAGTGCTAGTCTAGGGGAGACCCAGTACTTC
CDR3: CSASLGETQYF

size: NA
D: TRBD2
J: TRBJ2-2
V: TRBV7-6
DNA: TGTGCCAGCAGCACAGGACTAGCGGGAGGCGCCGGGGAGCTGTTTTTT
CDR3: CASSTGLAGGAGELFF

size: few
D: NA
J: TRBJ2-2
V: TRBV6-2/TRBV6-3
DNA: TGTGCCAGCAGTAAAAGCGGTCACACCGGGGAGCTGTTTTTT
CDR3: CASSKSGHTGELFF

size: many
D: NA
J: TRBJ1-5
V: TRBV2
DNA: TGTGCCAGCAGTGAAATCGGGGATTTGGGCAATCAGCCCCAGCATTTT
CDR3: CASSEIGDLGNQPQHF

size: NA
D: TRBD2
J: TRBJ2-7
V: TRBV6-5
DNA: TGTGCCAGCAGTTACTCCGGGACTAGCGGTAAAGCCATCTCCTACGAGCAGTACTTC
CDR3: CASSYSGTSGKAISYEQYF

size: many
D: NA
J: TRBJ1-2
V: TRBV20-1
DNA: TGCAGTGCCCCAGGGACCTATGGCTACACCTTC
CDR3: CSAPGTYGYTF

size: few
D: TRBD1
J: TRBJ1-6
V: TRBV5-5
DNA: TGTGCCAGCAGCTTGAAGGGGACAGGGAATTCACCCCTCCACTTT
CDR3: CASSLKGTGNSPLHF